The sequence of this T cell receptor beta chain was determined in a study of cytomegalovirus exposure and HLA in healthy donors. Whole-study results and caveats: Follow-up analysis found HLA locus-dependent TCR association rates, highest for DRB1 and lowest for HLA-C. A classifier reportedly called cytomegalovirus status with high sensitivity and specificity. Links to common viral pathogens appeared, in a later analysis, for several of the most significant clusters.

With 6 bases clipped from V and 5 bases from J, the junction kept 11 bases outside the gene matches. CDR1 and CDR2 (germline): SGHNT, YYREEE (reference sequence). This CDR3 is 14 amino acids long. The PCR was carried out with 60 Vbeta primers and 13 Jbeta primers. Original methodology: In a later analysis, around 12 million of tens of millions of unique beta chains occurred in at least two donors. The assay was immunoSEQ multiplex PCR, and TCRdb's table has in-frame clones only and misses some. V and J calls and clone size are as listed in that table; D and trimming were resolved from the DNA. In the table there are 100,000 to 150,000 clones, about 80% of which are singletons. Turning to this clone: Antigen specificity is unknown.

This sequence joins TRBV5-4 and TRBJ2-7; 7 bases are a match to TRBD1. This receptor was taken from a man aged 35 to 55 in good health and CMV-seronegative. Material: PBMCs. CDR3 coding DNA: TGTGCCAGCACAAAAGGGGGCGCCGGCCACGAGCAGTACTTC. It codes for CASTKGGAGHEQYF.